This TCR beta chain was observed in a study of T cell changes during pregnancy in multiple sclerosis. Trimming removed 6 bases at V and 6 bases at J, with 15 bases between. Germline lookup yields CDR1 MGHDK and CDR2 SYGVNS. The CDR3 spans 15 residues. Only in-frame clones appear in the TCRdb table, and some are missing; sequencing was by immunoSEQ multiplex PCR. Found here are around 50,000 clones, around nine tenths of them singletons; the top ten hold under 5.5%. The gene calls are TRBV25-1 and TRBJ1-6; no reliable D call. This clonotype was obtained from a human donor whose cells served as feeder cells for cultures in a pregnancy study. Sequenced sample: peripheral blood from another person, used as feeder cells. CDR3 sequence (DNA): TGTGCCAGCAGGGGATTTGACGGCATTAATTCACCCCTCCACTTT. Protein product: CASRGFDGINSPLHF.